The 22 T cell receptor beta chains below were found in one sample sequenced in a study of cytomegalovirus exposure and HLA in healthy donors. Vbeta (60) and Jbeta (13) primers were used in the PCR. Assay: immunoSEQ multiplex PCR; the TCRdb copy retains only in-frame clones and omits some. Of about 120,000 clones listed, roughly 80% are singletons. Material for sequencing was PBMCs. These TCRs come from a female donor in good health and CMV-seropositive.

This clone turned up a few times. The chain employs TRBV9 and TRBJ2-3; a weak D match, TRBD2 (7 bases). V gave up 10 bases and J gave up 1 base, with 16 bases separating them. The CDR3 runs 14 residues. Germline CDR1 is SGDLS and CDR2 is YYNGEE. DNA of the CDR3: TGTGCCTCGAAGGGGGGGTTGGGCACAGATACGCAGTATTTT. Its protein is CASKGGLGTDTQYF.

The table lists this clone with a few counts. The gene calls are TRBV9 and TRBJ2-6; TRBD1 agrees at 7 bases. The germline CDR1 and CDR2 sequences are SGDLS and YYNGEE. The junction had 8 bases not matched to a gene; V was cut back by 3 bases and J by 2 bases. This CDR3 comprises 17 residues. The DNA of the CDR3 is TGTGCCAGCAGCGCCGACAGGGATATCGCTGGGGCCAACGTCCTGACTTTC. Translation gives CASSADRDIAGANVLTF.

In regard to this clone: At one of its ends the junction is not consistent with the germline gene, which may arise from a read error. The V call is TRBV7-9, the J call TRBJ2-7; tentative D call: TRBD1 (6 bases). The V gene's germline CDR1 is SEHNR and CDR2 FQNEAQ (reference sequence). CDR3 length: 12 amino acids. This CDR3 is CSSSRGSYEQYF. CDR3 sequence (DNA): TGTTCCAGCAGCAGGGGCTCCTACGAGCAGTACTTC.

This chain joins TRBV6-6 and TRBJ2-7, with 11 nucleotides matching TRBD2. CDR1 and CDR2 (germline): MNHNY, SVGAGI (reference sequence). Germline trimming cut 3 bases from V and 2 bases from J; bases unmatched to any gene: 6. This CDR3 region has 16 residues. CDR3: CASSYSRLAGTYEQYF. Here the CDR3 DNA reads TGTGCCAGCAGTTATTCCCGACTAGCGGGGACCTACGAGCAGTACTTC.

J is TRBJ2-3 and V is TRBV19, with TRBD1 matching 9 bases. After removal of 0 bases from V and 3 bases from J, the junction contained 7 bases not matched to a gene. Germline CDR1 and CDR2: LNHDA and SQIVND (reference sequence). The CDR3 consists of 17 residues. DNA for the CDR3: TGTGCCAGTAGTATAGAGCCGGGACAGGGTCGAACAGATACGCAGTATTTT. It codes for CASSIEPGQGRTDTQYF.

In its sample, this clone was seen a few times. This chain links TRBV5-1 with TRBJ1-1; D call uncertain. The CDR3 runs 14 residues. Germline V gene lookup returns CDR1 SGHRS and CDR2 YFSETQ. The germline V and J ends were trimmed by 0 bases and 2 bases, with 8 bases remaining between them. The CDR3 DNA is TGCGCCAGCAGCTTGGGGGGAGGCAACACTGAAGCTTTCTTT. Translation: CASSLGGGNTEAFF.

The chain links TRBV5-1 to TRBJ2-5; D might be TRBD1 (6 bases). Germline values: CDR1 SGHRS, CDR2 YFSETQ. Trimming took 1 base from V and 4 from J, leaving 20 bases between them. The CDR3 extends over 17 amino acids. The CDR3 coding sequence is TGCGCCAGCAGCTTGTCGACCGGACAGCCGGGGAGAGAGACCCAGTACTTC. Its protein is CASSLSTGQPGRETQYF.

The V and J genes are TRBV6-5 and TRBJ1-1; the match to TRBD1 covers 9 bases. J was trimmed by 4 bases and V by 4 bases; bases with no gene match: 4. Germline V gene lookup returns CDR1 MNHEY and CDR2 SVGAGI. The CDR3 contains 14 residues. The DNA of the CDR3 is TGTGCCAGCAGTTTTGAACAGGGGGCCACTGAAGCTTTCTTT. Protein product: CASSFEQGATEAFF.

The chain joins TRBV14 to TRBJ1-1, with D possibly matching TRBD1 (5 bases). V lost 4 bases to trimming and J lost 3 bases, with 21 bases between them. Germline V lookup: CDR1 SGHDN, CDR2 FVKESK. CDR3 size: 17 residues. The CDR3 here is CASSRGGGDGRHTEAFF. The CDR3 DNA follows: TGTGCCAGCAGCCGCGGCGGCGGGGACGGAAGGCACACTGAAGCTTTCTTT.

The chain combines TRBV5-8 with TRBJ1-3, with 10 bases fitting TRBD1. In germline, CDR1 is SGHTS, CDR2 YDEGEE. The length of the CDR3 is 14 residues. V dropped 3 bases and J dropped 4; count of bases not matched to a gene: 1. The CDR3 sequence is CASSSGQGGNTIYF. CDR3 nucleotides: TGTGCCAGCAGCTCGGGACAGGGGGGAAACACCATATATTTT.

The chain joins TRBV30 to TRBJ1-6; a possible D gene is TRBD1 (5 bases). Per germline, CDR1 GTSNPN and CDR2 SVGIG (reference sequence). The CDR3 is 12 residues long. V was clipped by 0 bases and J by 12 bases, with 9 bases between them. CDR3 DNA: TGTGCCTGGAGTGTAGGGGCAGGACCCCTCCACTTT. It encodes CAWSVGAGPLHF.

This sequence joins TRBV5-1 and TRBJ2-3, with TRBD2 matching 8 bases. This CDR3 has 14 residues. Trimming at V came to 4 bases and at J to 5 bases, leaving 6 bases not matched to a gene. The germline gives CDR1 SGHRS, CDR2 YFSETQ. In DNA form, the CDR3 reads TGCGCCAGCAGCCCCGGGGGGGCCGAAGATACGCAGTATTTT. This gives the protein CASSPGGAEDTQYF.

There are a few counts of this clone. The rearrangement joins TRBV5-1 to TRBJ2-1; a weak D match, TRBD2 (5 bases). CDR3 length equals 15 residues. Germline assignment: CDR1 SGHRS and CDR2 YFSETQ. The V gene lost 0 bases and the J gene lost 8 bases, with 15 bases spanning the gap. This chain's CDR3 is CASSLGPSSFYEQFF. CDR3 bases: TGCGCCAGCAGCTTGGGGCCTAGCTCGTTTTATGAGCAGTTCTTC. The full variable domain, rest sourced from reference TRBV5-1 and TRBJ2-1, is KAGVTQTPRYLIKTRGQQVTLSCSPISGHRSVSWYQQTPGQGLQFLFEYFSETQRNKGNFPGRFSGRQFSNSRSEMNVSTLELGDSALYLCASSLGPSSFYEQFFGPGTRLTVL.

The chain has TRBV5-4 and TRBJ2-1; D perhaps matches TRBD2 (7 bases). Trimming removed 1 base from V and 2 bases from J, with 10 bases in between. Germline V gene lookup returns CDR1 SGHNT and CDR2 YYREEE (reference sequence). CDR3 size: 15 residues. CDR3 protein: CASSLPGGAYNEQFF. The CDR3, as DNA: TGTGCCAGCAGCTTGCCGGGGGGCGCCTACAATGAGCAGTTCTTC.

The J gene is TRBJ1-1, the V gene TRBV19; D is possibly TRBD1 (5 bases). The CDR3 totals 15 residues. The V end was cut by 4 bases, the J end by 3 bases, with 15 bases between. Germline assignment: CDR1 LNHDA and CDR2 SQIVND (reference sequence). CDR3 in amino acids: CASSRRAEGHTEAFF. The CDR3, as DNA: TGTGCCAGTAGTAGGAGGGCAGAGGGGCACACTGAAGCTTTCTTT.

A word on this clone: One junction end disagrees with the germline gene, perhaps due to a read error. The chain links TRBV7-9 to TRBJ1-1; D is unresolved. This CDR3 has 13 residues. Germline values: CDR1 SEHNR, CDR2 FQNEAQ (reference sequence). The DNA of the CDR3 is TGTGCCAGCAGCTTAAAAGAGAACCCTGAAGCTTTCTTT. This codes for CASSLKENPEAFF.

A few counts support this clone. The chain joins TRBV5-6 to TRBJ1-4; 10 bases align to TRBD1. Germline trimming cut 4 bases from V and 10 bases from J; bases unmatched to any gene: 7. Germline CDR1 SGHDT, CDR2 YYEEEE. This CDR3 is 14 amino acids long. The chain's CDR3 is CASSNDRGQGKLFF. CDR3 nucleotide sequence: TGTGCCAGCAGCAACGACAGGGGGCAGGGAAAACTGTTTTTT. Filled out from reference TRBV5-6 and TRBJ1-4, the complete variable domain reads DAGVTQSPTHLIKTRGQQVTLRCSPKSGHDTVSWYQQALGQGPQFIFQYYEEEERQRGNFPDRFSGHQFPNYSSELNVNALLLGDSALYLCASSNDRGQGKLFFGSGTQLSVL.

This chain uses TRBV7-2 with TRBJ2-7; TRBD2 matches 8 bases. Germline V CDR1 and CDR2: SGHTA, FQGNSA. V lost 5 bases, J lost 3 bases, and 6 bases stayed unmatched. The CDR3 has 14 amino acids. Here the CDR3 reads CASSAVAGLYEQYF. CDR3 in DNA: TGTGCCAGCAGCGCGGTAGCGGGGCTCTACGAGCAGTACTTC.

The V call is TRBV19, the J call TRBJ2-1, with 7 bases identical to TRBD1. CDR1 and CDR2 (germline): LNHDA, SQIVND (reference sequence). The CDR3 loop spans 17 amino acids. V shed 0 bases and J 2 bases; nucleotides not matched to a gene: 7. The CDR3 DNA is TGTGCCAGTAGTATAGACCCTCGGGACAGACCCTACAATGAGCAGTTCTTC. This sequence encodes CASSIDPRDRPYNEQFF.

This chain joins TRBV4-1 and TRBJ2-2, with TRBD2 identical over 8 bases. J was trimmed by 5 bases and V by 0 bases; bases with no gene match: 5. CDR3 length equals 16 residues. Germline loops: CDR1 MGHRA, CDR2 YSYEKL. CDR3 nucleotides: TGCGCCAGCAGCCAAGACTACGGGGGGGCAACCGGGGAGCTGTTTTTT. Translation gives CASSQDYGGATGELFF.

CDR3 bases: TGTGCCAGCAGTCTCGACAGGGTTACGGCACCCCTCCACTTT. Its translation is CASSLDRVTAPLHF. The chain combines TRBV27 with TRBJ1-6, with 7 bases fitting TRBD1. Unmatched junction bases numbered 9, after V lost 5 bases and J lost 11 bases. Looked up from germline, CDR1 is MNHEY and CDR2 is SMNVEV (reference sequence). CDR3 size: 14 residues.

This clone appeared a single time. The CDR3, as DNA: TGTGCCAGCACCCAAGTTGGACTAGCGGACTCCTACGAGCAGTACTTC. Encoded protein: CASTQVGLADSYEQYF. The chain has TRBV28 and TRBJ2-7; 10 positions match TRBD2. From germline, CDR1 is MDHEN and CDR2 SYDVKM. With 7 bases clipped from V and 0 bases from J, the junction kept 9 bases outside the gene matches. The CDR3 loop spans 16 amino acids.